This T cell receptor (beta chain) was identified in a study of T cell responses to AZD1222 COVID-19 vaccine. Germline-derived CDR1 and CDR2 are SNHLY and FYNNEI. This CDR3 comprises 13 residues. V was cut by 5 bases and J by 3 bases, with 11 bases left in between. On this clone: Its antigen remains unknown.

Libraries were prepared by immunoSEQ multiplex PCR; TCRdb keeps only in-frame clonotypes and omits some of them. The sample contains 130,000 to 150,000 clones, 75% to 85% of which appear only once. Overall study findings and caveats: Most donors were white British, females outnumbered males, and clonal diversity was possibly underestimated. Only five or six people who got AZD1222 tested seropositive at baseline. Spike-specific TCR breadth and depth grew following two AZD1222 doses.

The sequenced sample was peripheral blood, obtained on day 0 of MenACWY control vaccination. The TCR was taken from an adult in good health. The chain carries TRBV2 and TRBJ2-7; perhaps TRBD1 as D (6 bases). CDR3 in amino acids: CASSFSGVYEQYF. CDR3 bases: TGTGCCAGCAGTTTTTCAGGGGTCTACGAGCAGTACTTC.